The subject of this entry is one T cell receptor beta chain. These data are taken from a study of shared T cell receptors in the human thymus. The assay was immunoSEQ multiplex PCR, and TCRdb's table has in-frame clones only and misses some. The table includes hundreds of thousands of clones, over 75% detected once. The germline V gene has CDR1 SEHNR and CDR2 FQNEAQ (reference sequence). This CDR3 contains 15 residues. V was clipped by 0 bases and J by 0 bases, with 7 bases between them. These data also formed part of another study, on human thymus T cells. From that paper: Related research found strongly overlapping thymic repertoires in unrelated individuals.

The genes are TRBV7-9 and TRBJ2-3; D is uncertain. The source is a girl in the first two years of life with a congenital heart defect. Material: thymocytes. CDR3 sequence: CASSLAGASTDTQYF. The CDR3 DNA reads TGTGCCAGCAGCTTAGCGGGCGCGAGCACAGATACGCAGTATTTT.